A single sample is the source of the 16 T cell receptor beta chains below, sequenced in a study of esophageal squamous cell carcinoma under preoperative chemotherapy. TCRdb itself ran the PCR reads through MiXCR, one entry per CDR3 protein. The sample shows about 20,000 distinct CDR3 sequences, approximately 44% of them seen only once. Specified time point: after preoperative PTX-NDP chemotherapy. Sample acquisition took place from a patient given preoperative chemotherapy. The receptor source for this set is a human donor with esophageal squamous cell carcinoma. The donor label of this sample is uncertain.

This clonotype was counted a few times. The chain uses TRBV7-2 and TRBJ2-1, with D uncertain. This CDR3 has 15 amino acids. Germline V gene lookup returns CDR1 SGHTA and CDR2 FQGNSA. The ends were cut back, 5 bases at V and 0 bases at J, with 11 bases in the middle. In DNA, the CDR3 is TGTGCCAGCAGCCCGGGCCTCAGCTCCTACAATGAGCAGTTCTTC. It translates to CASSPGLSSYNEQFF.

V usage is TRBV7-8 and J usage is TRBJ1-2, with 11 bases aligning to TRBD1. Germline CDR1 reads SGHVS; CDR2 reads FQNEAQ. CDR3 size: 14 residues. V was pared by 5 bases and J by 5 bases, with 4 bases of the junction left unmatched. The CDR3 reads CASSRDRGTYGYTF. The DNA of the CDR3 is TGTGCCAGCAGCCGGGACAGGGGGACTTATGGCTACACCTTC.

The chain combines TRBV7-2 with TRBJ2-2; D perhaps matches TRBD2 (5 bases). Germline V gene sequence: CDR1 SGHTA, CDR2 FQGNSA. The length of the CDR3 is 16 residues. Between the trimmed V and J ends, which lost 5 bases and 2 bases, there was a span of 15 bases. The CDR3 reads CASSNRDPYNTGELFF. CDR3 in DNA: TGTGCCAGCAGCAACCGGGATCCCTACAACACCGGGGAGCTGTTTTTT.

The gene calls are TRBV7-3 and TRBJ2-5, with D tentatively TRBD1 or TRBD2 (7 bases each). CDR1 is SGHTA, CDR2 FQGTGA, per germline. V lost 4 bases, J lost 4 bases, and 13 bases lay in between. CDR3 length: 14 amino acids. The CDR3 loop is CASSYQGGAETQYF. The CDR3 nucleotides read TGTGCCAGCAGCTACCAGGGGGGGGCAGAGACCCAGTACTTC.

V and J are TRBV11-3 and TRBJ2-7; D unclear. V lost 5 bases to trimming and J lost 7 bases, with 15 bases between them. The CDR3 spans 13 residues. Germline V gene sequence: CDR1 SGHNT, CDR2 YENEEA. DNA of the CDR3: TGTGCCAGCAGCCCAACTGTCAGGAATGAGCAGTACTTC. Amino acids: CASSPTVRNEQYF.

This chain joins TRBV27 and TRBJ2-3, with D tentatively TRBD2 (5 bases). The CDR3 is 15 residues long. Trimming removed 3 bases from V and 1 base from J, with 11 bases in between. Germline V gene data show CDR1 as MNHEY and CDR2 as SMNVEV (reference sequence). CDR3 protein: CASSLRRARTDTQYF. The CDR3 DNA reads TGTGCCAGCAGTTTGAGGCGGGCGCGCACAGATACGCAGTATTTT.

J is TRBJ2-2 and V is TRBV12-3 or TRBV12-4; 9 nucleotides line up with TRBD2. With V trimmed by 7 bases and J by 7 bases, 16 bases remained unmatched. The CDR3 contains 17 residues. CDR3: CASTPLGLAGNGGELFF. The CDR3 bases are TGTGCCAGCACCCCCCTCGGGCTAGCGGGGAATGGCGGGGAGCTGTTTTTT.

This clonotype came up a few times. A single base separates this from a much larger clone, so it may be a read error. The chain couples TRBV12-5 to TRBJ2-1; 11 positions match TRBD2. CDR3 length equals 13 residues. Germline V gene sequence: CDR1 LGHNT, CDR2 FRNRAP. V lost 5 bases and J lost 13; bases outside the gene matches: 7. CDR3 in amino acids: CASGVAGGETQFF. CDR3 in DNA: TGTGCTAGTGGTGTAGCGGGAGGGGAGACCCAGTTCTTC.

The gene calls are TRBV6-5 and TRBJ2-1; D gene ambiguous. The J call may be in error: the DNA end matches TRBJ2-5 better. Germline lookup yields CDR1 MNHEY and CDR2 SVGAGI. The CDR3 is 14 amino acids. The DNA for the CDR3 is TGTGCCAGCAGTTACTCTTCATCCCAAGAGACCCAGTACTTC. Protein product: CASSYSSSQETQYF.

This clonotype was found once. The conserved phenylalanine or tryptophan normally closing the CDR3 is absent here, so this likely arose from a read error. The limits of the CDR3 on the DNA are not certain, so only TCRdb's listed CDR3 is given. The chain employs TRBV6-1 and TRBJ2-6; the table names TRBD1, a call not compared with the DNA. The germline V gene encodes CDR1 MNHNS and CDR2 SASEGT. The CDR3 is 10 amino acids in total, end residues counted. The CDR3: CASSEAPGTS.

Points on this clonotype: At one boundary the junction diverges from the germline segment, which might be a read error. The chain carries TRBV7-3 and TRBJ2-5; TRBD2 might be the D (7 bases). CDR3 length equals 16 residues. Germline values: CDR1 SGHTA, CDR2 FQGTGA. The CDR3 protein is CASSLTAGRGPATQHF. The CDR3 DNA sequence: TGTGCCAGCAGCTTAACGGCTGGGCGGGGGCCAGCGACCCAGCACTTC.

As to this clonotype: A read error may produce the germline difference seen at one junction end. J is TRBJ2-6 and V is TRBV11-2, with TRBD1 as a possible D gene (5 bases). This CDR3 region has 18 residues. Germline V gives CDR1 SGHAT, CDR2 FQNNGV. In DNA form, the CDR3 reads TGTGCCAGCAGCTTAGTGTCTACAGCCGTATCTGGGGCCAACGTCCAGTCCTTC. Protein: CASSLVSTAVSGANVQSF.

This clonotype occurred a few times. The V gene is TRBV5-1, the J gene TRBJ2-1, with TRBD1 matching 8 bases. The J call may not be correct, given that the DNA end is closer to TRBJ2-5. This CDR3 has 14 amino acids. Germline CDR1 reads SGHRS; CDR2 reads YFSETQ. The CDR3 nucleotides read TGCGCCAGCAGCTTTCAGGGGGCAGGCGAGACCCAGTACTTC. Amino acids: CASSFQGAGETQYF.

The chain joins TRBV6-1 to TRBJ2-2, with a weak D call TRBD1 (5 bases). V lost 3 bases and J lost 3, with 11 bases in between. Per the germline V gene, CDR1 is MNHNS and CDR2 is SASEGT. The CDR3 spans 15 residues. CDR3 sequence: CASSDEDTYTGELFF. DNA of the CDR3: TGTGCCAGCAGTGATGAGGACACTTACACCGGGGAGCTGTTTTTT.

CDR3 DNA sequence: TGTGCCAGCAGTGCTATCGGTGGGACCGAGCAGTTCTTC. This encodes CASSAIGGTEQFF. This sequence joins TRBV6-1 and TRBJ2-3; the D gene could be TRBD1 or TRBD2 (5 bases each). Judging by the DNA end, TRBJ2-1 fits better; the J call may be wrong. CDR1 is MNHNS and CDR2 is SASEGT in the germline V gene. The CDR3 is 13 residues long.

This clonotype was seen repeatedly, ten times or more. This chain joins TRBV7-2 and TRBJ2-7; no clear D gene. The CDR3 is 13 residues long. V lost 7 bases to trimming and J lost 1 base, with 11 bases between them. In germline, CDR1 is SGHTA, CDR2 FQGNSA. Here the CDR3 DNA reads TGTGCCAGCACCAAAGGAGCGTCCTACGAGCAGTACTTC. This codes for CASTKGASYEQYF. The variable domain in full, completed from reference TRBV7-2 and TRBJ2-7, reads GAGVSQSPSNKVTEKGKDVELRCDPISGHTALYWYRQSLGQGLEFLIYFQGNSAPDKSGLPSDRFSAERTGGSVSTLTIQRTQQEDSAVYLCASTKGASYEQYFGPGTRLTVT.